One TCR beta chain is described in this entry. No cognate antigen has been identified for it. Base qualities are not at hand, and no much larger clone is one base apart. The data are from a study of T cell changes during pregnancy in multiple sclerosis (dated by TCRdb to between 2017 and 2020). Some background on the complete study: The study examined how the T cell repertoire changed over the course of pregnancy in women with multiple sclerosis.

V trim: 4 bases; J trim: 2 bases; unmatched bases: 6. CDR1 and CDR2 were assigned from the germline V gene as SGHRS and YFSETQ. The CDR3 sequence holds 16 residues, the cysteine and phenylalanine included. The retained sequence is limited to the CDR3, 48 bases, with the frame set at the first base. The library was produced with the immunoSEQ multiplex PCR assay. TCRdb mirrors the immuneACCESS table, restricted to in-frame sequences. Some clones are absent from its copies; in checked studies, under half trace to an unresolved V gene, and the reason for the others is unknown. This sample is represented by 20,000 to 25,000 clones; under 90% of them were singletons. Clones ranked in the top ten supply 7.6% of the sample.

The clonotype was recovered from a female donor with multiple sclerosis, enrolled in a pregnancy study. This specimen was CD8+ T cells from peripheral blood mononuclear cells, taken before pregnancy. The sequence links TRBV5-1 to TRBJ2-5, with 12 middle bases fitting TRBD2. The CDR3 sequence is CASSRGTSGLQETQYF. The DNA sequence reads TGCGCCAGCAGCCGTGGGACTAGCGGGCTACAAGAGACCCAGTACTTC.